This T cell receptor beta chain was captured by sequencing in a study of cytomegalovirus exposure and HLA in healthy donors (dated 2017 in TCRdb). Background on the whole study: According to an earlier analysis of 587 of the donors, some 180 million T cells yielded roughly 110 million unique TCR beta sequences and 276 Gb of sequence data. An early release covering about 600 HLA-typed donors comprised around 300 gigabases of sequencing data and approximately 85 million unique TCR sequences. Of the 300 to 500 genotyped donors, approximately 80% were placed in the genetic ancestry cluster associated with self-reported Caucasian donors. The study aimed to test whether cataloging public T cell receptors could reveal signatures of past pathogen exposure. The study profiled the T cell repertoires of under 850 subjects by immunosequencing and related them to cytomegalovirus serostatus. A separate validation cohort of 100 to 150 different subjects was used in addition to the 666-subject first cohort. The study combined high-throughput TCR immunosequencing, statistical association of individual TCRs with disease status, and machine learning to predict cytomegalovirus infection status. A later analysis re-analyzed previously published TCR beta repertoires from approximately 670 donors and added high-resolution HLA genotyping to study TCR occurrence patterns. Rather than using new phenotypic data, the later analysis identified candidate immune exposures from TCR beta sequences and from how often those sequences occurred across donors. An earlier analysis of approximately 500 of the donors applied high-throughput TCR beta sequencing to assess whether each TCR beta V gene segment acted as functional or pseudogenic. Donor age, sex, ethnicity and CMV serostatus were compiled alongside the repertoire data. A later genetic analysis used genome-wide SNP genotypes for about 65% of the roughly 670 donors, treating that subset as a discovery cohort. All discovery cohort repertoires had been generated using a single sequencing platform. Class I and class II HLA loci were covered by the typing at four-digit resolution. The number of typed donors differed by locus: about 620-630 for A, B, C, DRB1 and DQB1; some 540 for DQA1; fewer than 610 for DPA1; and about 470 for DPB1. About five DR-DQ haplotypes were treated as single units for association and clustering because of strong linkage in the cohort. Among about 400 genotyped donors of the cohort, an average of roughly 230,000 unique TCR beta nucleotide sequences was sequenced per donor, of which about 18% were non-productive.

With regard to this clone: Its antigen is not yet known. The junction and the germline gene differ at one end; a read error may be behind it. Distinct nucleotide sequences in the sample also encode this CDR3.

The cohort consisted of 600 to 700 healthy bone marrow donors. At the time of sampling, every cohort member was nominally healthy, though immune exposures that went unrecorded were likely present. The donor tested CMV seronegative, placing the donor among the 350 or so seronegative members of the cohort. A peripheral blood sample was collected from each donor, and TCR beta sequencing was performed on peripheral blood mononuclear cells. Genomic DNA extraction from the blood cell samples was performed with the Qiagen DNeasy Blood Extraction Kit. Library construction relied on the immunoSEQ multiplex PCR assay. A mixture of 60 forward primers for TCR Vbeta segments and 13 reverse primers for TCR Jbeta segments was used in the multiplex PCR. The CDR3 region of rearranged TCR beta genes was amplified from genomic DNA by a multiplex PCR assay. Amplified TCR beta libraries were sequenced as 87-base-pair reads on the Illumina HiSeq System. In the original analysis: Across the 670 or so repertoires, a later analysis counted about 81 million unique TCR beta chains, some 11 million of which were shared by at least two donors. A nearest-neighbor algorithm error-corrected the raw reads and collapsed the reads into unique sequences, merging closely related sequences to remove PCR and sequencing errors. To assign V, D and J gene segments, CDR3 sequences were aligned to IMGT reference sequences. Each retained sequence needed at least a six-nucleotide match to both a V gene segment and a J gene segment. Rearrangements were classified as productive when the CDR3 lacked stop codons and remained in frame with V and J, and all other rearrangements were classified as non-productive. CDR3 was defined by IMGT convention, running from the second conserved V-encoded cysteine to the conserved J-encoded phenylalanine. Sequences without an unambiguous match to a single V gene segment were excluded from the earlier analysis of about 640 of the donors. An earlier analysis of a few hundred of the donors called V segments functional above 56.7% productive rearrangements and segregating when the between-donor standard deviation exceeded 5%. To diagnose cytomegalovirus status from the catalog of TCR beta chain sequences, a statistical classification framework was built. In a later analysis, V and J genes were assigned by comparing TCR nucleotide sequences against IMGT/GENE-DB human TR gene sequences. Using the TCRdist pipeline, a later analysis assigned CDR3 sequences along with most-parsimonious VDJ recombination scenarios. A later analysis defined each TCR beta chain by its CDR3 amino acid sequence plus V-gene family, and excluded reads lacking a unique V-gene family. To address suspected cross-contamination and a sequencing artifact, a later analysis removed approximately 600 highly shared, low-generation-probability nucleotide sequences. A later analysis calculated a clonal expansion index for each public chain from normalized within-repertoire ranks of inferred template counts. A later analysis computed generation probabilities with a VDJ recombination model fitted to out-of-frame rearrangements, and checked the results against IGoR. In a later analysis, hypergeometric tests were used to score TCR-TCR, TCR-HLA and TCR-CMV co-occurrence, with a repertoire-size bias correction applied to TCR pairs. False discovery rates were estimated in a later analysis by permuting HLA or CMV assignments 20 times. In a later analysis, co-occurring TCRs were grouped using DBSCAN, with TCRdist sequence similarity added in when clustering inside HLA-allele-positive subsets. Repertoires with fewer than 30,000 or more than 120,000 public chains, plus five repertoires with anomalous nucleotide sharing, were excluded from co-occurrence clustering. The source is immuneACCESS, and TCRdb retained only in-frame sequences with V and J called. Part of the clones is not carried over; for the studies checked, unresolved V genes explain less than half of this, and the remainder is unexplained. V, J and clone size derive from that table, while D and trimming were established from the DNA sequence. Present in this sample are tens of thousands of clones, approximately 83% of which were seen just once. The ten largest clonotypes hold roughly a tenth of the sample.

The paper's findings and limits, for the study overall: The authors suggested that the approach could potentially be extended to other disease states and immunological phenotypes. HLA typing was unavailable for some donors at each locus, so association tests used only the typed subset. The classifier was reported to diagnose cytomegalovirus status with high specificity and sensitivity in both the original cohort and the validation cohort. This cohort had only TCR beta chains sequenced, and the lack of alpha or paired-chain data limited which features could be detected. According to a later analysis, parvovirus B19, influenza, CMV and Epstein-Barr virus appeared linked to several top co-occurrence clusters. A further reported finding was that TCR beta sequences accurately predicted the HLA-A and HLA-B alleles for most subjects in the first cohort. In vitro tests confirmed that three of the cytomegalovirus-associated TCR beta chains recognize cytomegalovirus antigens. According to a later analysis, TCR association rates differed among HLA loci, with DRB1 alleles showing the most associated TCRs and HLA-C alleles showing the fewest. Roughly uniform sequencing depth across donors was assumed in presence/absence analyses, although this assumption may not hold. The study listed approximately 150 TCR beta chains as associated with cytomegalovirus. Fewer than 20 rarely observed V segments, including chromosome 9 orphons, were excluded from the earlier analysis of almost 600 of the donors because counts were too low. A later genetic analysis reported fewer N-insertions in productive TCRs among donors in an Asian-associated ancestry cluster than the roughly 650-donor mean. In a later analysis, HLA-associated TCR beta chains were found to be more clonally expanded and to have lower generation probabilities than equally common non-associated chains. In an earlier analysis of some 550 of the donors, most TCR beta V segments were observed in productive rearrangements about 90% or about 30% of the time, broadly matching IMGT annotations. A group of highly shared sequence variants was considered likely to be a technical artifact of the sequencing pipeline. A later genetic analysis associated a missense DCLRE1C variant with V-gene and J-gene trimming of TCR beta chains, and an independent cohort replicated the association. Specific HLA alleles were associated with 15,000 to 20,000 TCR beta sequences at a false discovery rate of 0.05 in a later analysis. When HLA alleles, especially DR and DQ, strongly co-occurred, TCR associations were difficult to assign to individual alleles. Linkage disequilibrium might explain the correlated functional status among segregating V segments, but an unknown experimental factor could not be excluded. Immune exposure information for the cohort was limited to CMV serostatus. Most CMV-associated TCR beta chains appeared to be HLA-restricted in a later analysis, and the HLA associations seemed to be driven largely by CMV exposure. Most TCR sequences were seen in very few donors, while some public TCRs were found in many individuals.

The source of this sequence is a female donor in good health and CMV-seronegative. The sample taken for sequencing was PBMCs.

The bases read TGTGCCAGCTCACCAGGGGCCCAAGAGACTCAGTACTTC. It is translated as CASSPGAQETQYF. The chain is assembled from TRBV18 and TRBJ2-5, with TRBD1 perhaps the D gene, on 5 matching bases. From the cysteine up to the phenylalanine, the CDR3 has a length of 13 residues. The kept DNA is CDR3 alone, 39 bases in frame from the first base. For CDR1 and CDR2, the germline V gene lists KGHSH and LQKENI. Supplemented by the reference TRBV18 and TRBJ2-5 proteins around the CDR3, the complete variable domain is NAGVMQNPRHLVRRRGQEARLRCSPMKGHSHVYWYRQLPEEGLKFMVYLQKENIIDESGMPKERFSAEFPKEGPSILRIQQVVRGDSAAYFCASSPGAQETQYFGPGTRLLVL.